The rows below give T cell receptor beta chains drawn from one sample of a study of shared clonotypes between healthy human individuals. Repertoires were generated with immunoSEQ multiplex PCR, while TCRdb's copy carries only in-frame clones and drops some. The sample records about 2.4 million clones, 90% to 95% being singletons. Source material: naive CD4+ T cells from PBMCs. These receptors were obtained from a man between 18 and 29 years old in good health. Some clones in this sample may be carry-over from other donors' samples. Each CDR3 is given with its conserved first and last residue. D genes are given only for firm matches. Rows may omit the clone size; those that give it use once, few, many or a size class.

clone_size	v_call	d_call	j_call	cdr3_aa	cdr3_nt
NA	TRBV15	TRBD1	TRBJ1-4	CATSRQGGEKLFF	TGTGCCACCAGCAGGCAGGGGGGTGAAAAACTGTTTTTT
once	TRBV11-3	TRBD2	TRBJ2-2	CASSPGLAAFTGELFF	TGTGCCAGCAGCCCCGGACTAGCGGCATTCACCGGGGAGCTGTTTTTT
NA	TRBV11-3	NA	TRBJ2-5	CASSSWADGQETQYF	TGTGCCAGCAGCTCGTGGGCGGACGGGCAAGAGACCCAGTACTTC
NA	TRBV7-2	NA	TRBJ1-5	CASSSGPNQPQHF	TGTGCCAGCAGCTCGGGCCCCAATCAGCCCCAGCATTTT
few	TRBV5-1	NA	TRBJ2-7	CASSSSYEQYF	TGCGCCAGCAGCTCATCCTACGAGCAGTACTTC
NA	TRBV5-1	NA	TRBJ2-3	CASSTPGDTQYF	TGCGCCAGCAGCACACCGGGAGATACGCAGTATTTT
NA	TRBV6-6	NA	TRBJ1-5	CASSYDVGSGQPQHF	TGTGCCAGCAGTTACGACGTTGGGAGTGGACAGCCCCAGCATTTT
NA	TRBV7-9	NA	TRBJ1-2	CASSPGGNGYTF	TGTGCCAGCAGCCCCGGGGGCAATGGCTACACCTTC
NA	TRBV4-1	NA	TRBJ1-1	CASSARRSGTVNTEAFF	TGCGCCAGCAGCGCAAGGCGATCCGGGACGGTCAACACTGAAGCTTTCTTT
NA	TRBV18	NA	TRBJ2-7	CASSRAQQTGEQYF	TGTGCCAGCTCCCGGGCCCAACAAACCGGGGAGCAGTACTTC
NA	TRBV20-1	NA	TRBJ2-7	CSARDGREQYF	TGCAGTGCTAGAGACGGCCGCGAGCAGTACTTC
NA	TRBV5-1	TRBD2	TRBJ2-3	CASSLMVAGGPDTQYF	TGCGCCAGCAGCTTGATGGTAGCGGGAGGACCAGATACGCAGTATTTT
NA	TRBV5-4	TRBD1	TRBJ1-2	CASSPGQGGSNYGYTF	TGTGCCAGCAGCCCCGGACAGGGTGGCTCTAACTATGGCTACACCTTC
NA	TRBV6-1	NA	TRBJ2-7	CASSERGPQGGEQYF	TGTGCCAGCAGTGAGAGAGGGCCACAGGGAGGCGAGCAGTACTTC
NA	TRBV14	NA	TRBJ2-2	CASSLESRGNGELFF	TGTGCCAGCAGCCTTGAAAGTCGAGGGAACGGGGAGCTGTTTTTT